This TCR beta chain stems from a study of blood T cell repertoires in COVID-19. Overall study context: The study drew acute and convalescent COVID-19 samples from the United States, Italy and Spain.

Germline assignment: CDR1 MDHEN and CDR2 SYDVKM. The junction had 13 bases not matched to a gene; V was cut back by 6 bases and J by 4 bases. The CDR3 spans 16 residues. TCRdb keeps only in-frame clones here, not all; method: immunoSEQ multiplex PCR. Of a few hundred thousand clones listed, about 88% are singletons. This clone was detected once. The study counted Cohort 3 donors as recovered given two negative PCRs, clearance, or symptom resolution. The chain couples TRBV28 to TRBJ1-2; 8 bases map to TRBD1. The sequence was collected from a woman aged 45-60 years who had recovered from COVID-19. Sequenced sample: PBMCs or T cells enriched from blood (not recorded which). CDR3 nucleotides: TGTGCCAGCAGCGCTCCTCCGGGACAGGAAACCTATGGCTACACCTTC. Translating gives CASSAPPGQETYGYTF.